This entry lists 25 T cell receptor beta chains sequenced from one sample in a study of T cells in Graves' hyperthyroidism and ophthalmopathy. The source material, RNA transcripts, was used to amplify TCR beta CDR3 regions. In the first-round RT-PCR of the TCR CDR3, the HTBI primer set was used. Via MiXCR, TCRdb re-called the multiplex PCR reads, giving one row per CDR3 protein. In the table there are 550,000 to 850,000 distinct CDR3 sequences, approximately 19% of which are singletons. The sample comprised blood. These receptors all stem from a woman between 45 and 60 years old with Graves' hyperthyroidism that later progressed to Graves' ophthalmopathy.

This chain links TRBV6-2 or TRBV6-3 with TRBJ2-3; 7 bases are shared with TRBD2. Trimming at V came to 0 bases and at J to 1 base, leaving 7 bases not matched to a gene. This CDR3 contains 17 residues. Germline CDR1 MNHEY, CDR2 SVGEGT. CDR3 protein: CASSYSGGGVRTDTQYF. The CDR3, as DNA: TGTGCCAGCAGTTACTCGGGCGGGGGAGTACGCACAGATACGCAGTATTTT.

The gene calls are TRBV15 and TRBJ1-2; TRBD1 agrees at 8 bases. The CDR3 is made up of 13 amino acids. V was pared by 3 bases and J by 5 bases, with 2 bases of the junction left unmatched. Looked up from germline, CDR1 is LNHNV and CDR2 is YYDKDF (reference sequence). The CDR3 sequence: CATSRDREYGYTF. The CDR3 DNA is TGTGCCACCAGCAGGGACAGGGAGTATGGCTACACCTTC. The whole variable domain, filled in from reference TRBV15 and TRBJ1-2, reads DAMVIQNPRYQVTQFGKPVTLSCSQTLNHNVMYWYQQKSSQAPKLLFHYYDKDFNNEADTPDNFQSRRPNTSFCFLDIRSPGLGDTAMYLCATSRDREYGYTFGSGTRLTVV.

The chain employs TRBV4-1 and TRBJ2-2, with D uncertain. The CDR3 has 16 residues. Germline V gene sequence: CDR1 MGHRA, CDR2 YSYEKL. Trimming removed 6 bases from V and 4 bases from J, with 18 bases in between. CDR3 in DNA: TGCGCCAGCAGAGTAACCGGGCCTTCGCCCACCGGGGAGCTGTTTTTT. This translates into CASRVTGPSPTGELFF.

This clonotype has at least ten counts. This rearrangement joins TRBV5-1 to TRBJ2-7, with 8 bases fitting TRBD1. V gave up 4 bases and J gave up 0 bases; unmatched junction bases: 6. Germline CDR1 and CDR2: SGHRS and YFSETQ. The CDR3 length is 15 residues. CDR3 DNA: TGCGCCAGCAGCCGAGGACAGGGAAGCTCCTACGAGCAGTACTTC. Translating it yields CASSRGQGSSYEQYF.

The V gene is TRBV18, the J gene TRBJ1-6; D remains ambiguous. Germline V lookup: CDR1 KGHSH, CDR2 LQKENI. The CDR3 has 15 residues. V was cut by 2 bases and J by 8 bases, with 13 bases left in between. CDR3 amino acids: CASSPSSDLHSPLHF. In DNA, the CDR3 is TGTGCCAGCTCACCAAGTTCGGACCTCCATTCACCCCTCCACTTT.

V gene TRBV10-3 combines with J gene TRBJ1-4; D possibly corresponds to TRBD1 (6 bases). Trimming removed 8 bases from V and 4 bases from J, with 14 bases in between. Germline V gene sequence: CDR1 ENHRY, CDR2 SYGVKD. The CDR3 contains 14 residues. CDR3 DNA sequence: TGTGCCATCTCCCCGACAGGAATTAATGAAAAACTGTTTTTT. Translation: CAISPTGINEKLFF.

The V gene is TRBV28, the J gene TRBJ2-3; weak D call: TRBD1 (6 bases). Germline V lookup: CDR1 MDHEN, CDR2 SYDVKM. The length of the CDR3 is 16 residues. V dropped 2 bases and J dropped 3 bases, with 15 bases sitting between them. The chain's CDR3 is CASSLLMDRETDTQYF. The DNA for the CDR3 is TGTGCCAGCAGTTTACTCATGGACAGAGAGACAGATACGCAGTATTTT.

The chain recombines TRBV5-1 with TRBJ1-1; TRBD1 matches at 7 bases. The CDR3 has 14 residues. Germline assignment: CDR1 SGHRS and CDR2 YFSETQ. After removal of 2 bases from V and 7 bases from J, the junction contained 8 bases not matched to a gene. CDR3 in amino acids: CASSLSTGRVEAFF. For the CDR3, the DNA is TGCGCCAGCAGCTTATCGACAGGGCGTGTTGAAGCTTTCTTT.

The chain is built from TRBV20-1 and TRBJ2-4; D remains unclear. This CDR3 contains 15 residues. Germline V lookup: CDR1 DFQATT, CDR2 SNEGSKA (reference sequence). The V end lost 2 bases, the J end lost 5 bases, and 16 bases lay between the germline ends. This CDR3 is CSARSLPDPENIQYF. As DNA, the CDR3 is TGCAGTGCTAGATCCCTTCCAGACCCAGAAAACATTCAGTACTTC.

This clonotype was seen a few times. The chain recombines TRBV27 with TRBJ2-1, with 11 bases aligning to TRBD2. The germline V gene has CDR1 MNHEY and CDR2 SMNVEV (reference sequence). CDR3 length: 16 residues. V lost 3 bases to trimming and J lost 6 bases; unmatched junction nucleotides: 7. CDR3 sequence: CASSFLAGGLLNEQFF. For the CDR3, the DNA is TGTGCCAGCAGTTTCCTAGCGGGGGGCCTACTCAATGAGCAGTTCTTC.

Points on this clonotype: Since a much larger clone is just one base distant, this may be a read error. The gene calls are TRBV7-4 and TRBJ1-1, with D perhaps matching TRBD1 (6 bases). Germline values: CDR1 SGHVT, CDR2 SQSDAQ. The CDR3 sequence is 19 residues long. The CDR3 DNA reads TGTGCCGGCAGCTTAGCCAAATTCGGACAGATTCACGAGAACACTGAAGCTTTCTTT. Translating it yields CAGSLAKFGQIHENTEAFF.

This clonotype occurred a few times. The rearrangement joins TRBV7-9 to TRBJ2-2; tentatively, D is TRBD1 (6 bases). This CDR3 has 16 residues. Germline CDR1 SEHNR, CDR2 FQNEAQ (reference sequence). V was shortened by 2 bases and J by 7 bases, with 17 bases between the two germline ends. CDR3 sequence: CASSLLDSPSVGELFF. The DNA for the CDR3 is TGTGCCAGCAGCTTACTGGACAGCCCCAGCGTCGGGGAGCTGTTTTTT.

This clonotype was observed at least ten times. The chain is built from TRBV5-6 and TRBJ1-2, with no clear D. Looked up from germline, CDR1 is SGHDT and CDR2 is YYEEEE. The CDR3 is 13 residues long. Trimming stripped 4 bases from V and 4 bases from J, with 11 bases between. The CDR3 nucleotides read TGTGCCAGCAGCGCCGACATCTTCTATGGCTACACCTTC. Its translation is CASSADIFYGYTF. Drawing the rest from reference TRBV5-6 and TRBJ1-2, the complete variable domain is DAGVTQSPTHLIKTRGQQVTLRCSPKSGHDTVSWYQQALGQGPQFIFQYYEEEERQRGNFPDRFSGHQFPNYSSELNVNALLLGDSALYLCASSADIFYGYTFGSGTRLTVV.

This clonotype has more than one count but fewer than ten. V usage is TRBV18 and J usage is TRBJ2-5, with TRBD1 matching over 9 bases. J gave up 5 bases and V 2 bases, and 9 bases lay outside the gene matches. The CDR3 has 16 amino acids. The germline gives CDR1 KGHSH, CDR2 LQKENI. CDR3 nucleotide sequence: TGTGCCAGCTCACCATTTTCGCCCGGGACAGGGGAGACCCAGTACTTC. Its protein product is CASSPFSPGTGETQYF.

The chain uses TRBV2 and TRBJ2-4; TRBD1 matches 7 bases. The CDR3 is 15 amino acids. The germline gives CDR1 SNHLY, CDR2 FYNNEI. Losses at the gene ends were 4 bases for V and 8 bases for J; bases not matched to a gene: 11. CDR3 residues: CASSGRQGLWDIQYF. The CDR3 DNA reads as TGTGCCAGCAGTGGGAGACAGGGCCTTTGGGACATTCAGTACTTC.

This clonotype was detected many times. The chain joins TRBV5-4 to TRBJ2-7, with 8 bases lining up with TRBD1. Germline CDR1 SGHNT, CDR2 YYREEE (reference sequence). V was clipped by 1 base and J by 5 bases; unmatched bases: 8. This CDR3 contains 15 residues. The chain's CDR3 is CASSLPRQGPDEQYF. CDR3 DNA sequence: TGTGCCAGCAGCTTGCCTCGACAGGGGCCTGACGAGCAGTACTTC.

In its sample, this clonotype was seen a few times. The J gene is TRBJ1-5, the V gene TRBV5-1, with 7 bases that match TRBD1. V gave up 1 base and J gave up 11 bases; unmatched junction bases: 12. CDR3 length: 15 amino acids. Germline V lookup: CDR1 SGHRS, CDR2 YFSETQ. The CDR3 nucleotides read TGCGCCAGCAGCTTGTCCGGACAGGAGTATTCGTCCCAGCATTTT. It yields the protein CASSLSGQEYSSQHF.

The sample holds many counts of this clonotype. The junction shows a germline mismatch at one end, possibly a read error. The chain uses TRBV6-1 and TRBJ1-1, with D possibly being TRBD1 (5 bases). CDR1 is MNHNS, CDR2 SASEGT, per germline. CDR3 length: 14 residues. CDR3 residues: CASSEARVNTEAFF. DNA for the CDR3: TGTGCCAGCAGCGAAGCCAGGGTTAACACTGAAGCTTTCTTT.

This clonotype is a singleton in its sample. This rearrangement joins TRBV6-5 to TRBJ2-2, with D tentatively TRBD1 or TRBD2 (5 bases each). The CDR3 has 15 amino acids. Trimming took 1 base from V and 4 from J, leaving 10 bases between them. Germline V CDR1 and CDR2: MNHEY, SVGAGI. The CDR3 protein is CASSYLSGPTGELFF. The DNA for the CDR3 is TGTGCCAGCAGTTACTTATCGGGGCCCACCGGGGAGCTGTTTTTT.

In its sample, this clonotype was seen a few times. The gene calls are TRBV30 and TRBJ1-6; 8 bases line up with TRBD1. This CDR3 is 16 amino acids long. Germline CDR1 is GTSNPN and CDR2 is SVGIG (reference sequence). V was pared by 2 bases and J by 0 bases, with 3 bases of the junction left unmatched. The CDR3 sequence is CAWSWDRSSYNSPLHF. Written as DNA, the CDR3 is TGTGCCTGGAGTTGGGACAGGAGCTCCTATAATTCACCCCTCCACTTT.

This clonotype was detected a few times. The rearrangement joins TRBV6-1 to TRBJ2-7; D is perhaps TRBD1 (5 bases). The V and J ends lost 6 bases and 0 bases respectively, with 9 bases between them. This CDR3 has 13 amino acids. CDR1 MNHNS and CDR2 SASEGT come from the germline V gene. The CDR3 loop is CASSAGFSYEQYF. CDR3 in DNA: TGTGCCAGCAGCGCAGGGTTCTCCTACGAGCAGTACTTC.

This clonotype appeared a few times. The chain has TRBV15 and TRBJ2-2; D perhaps matches TRBD1 (5 bases). Trimming pared 1 base from V and 3 bases from J, leaving 15 bases between. CDR3 length: 17 amino acids. Per the germline V gene, CDR1 is LNHNV and CDR2 is YYDKDF (reference sequence). The CDR3 loop reads CATSRAGYTGDTGELFF. CDR3 sequence (DNA): TGTGCCACCAGCAGAGCTGGCTATACAGGAGACACCGGGGAGCTGTTTTTT. Variable domain in full (rest from reference TRBV15 and TRBJ2-2): DAMVIQNPRYQVTQFGKPVTLSCSQTLNHNVMYWYQQKSSQAPKLLFHYYDKDFNNEADTPDNFQSRRPNTSFCFLDIRSPGLGDTAMYLCATSRAGYTGDTGELFFGEGSRLTVL.

The rearrangement links TRBV20-1 to TRBJ1-2; 8 nucleotides align to TRBD1. Germline V gives CDR1 DFQATT, CDR2 SNEGSKA (reference sequence). Trimming took 3 bases from V and 5 from J; bases not matched to a gene: 8. The CDR3 is 14 residues long. The CDR3 DNA reads TGCAGTGCTAGGCGGCCGACAGGGGATTATGGCTACACCTTC. Amino acids: CSARRPTGDYGYTF.

Only a few counts were recorded for this clonotype. CDR3 sequence: CASSLAVPSGQETQYF. CDR3 coding DNA: TGTGCCAGCAGCTTAGCCGTGCCTAGCGGACAAGAGACCCAGTACTTC. The V gene is TRBV7-9, the J gene TRBJ2-5, with 7 bases identical to TRBD2. Germline CDR1 reads SEHNR; CDR2 reads FQNEAQ (reference sequence). V gave up 0 bases and J gave up 2 bases; unmatched junction bases: 6. The CDR3 contains 16 residues.

This clonotype came up a few times. V and J are TRBV15 and TRBJ2-2; 12 bases are shared with TRBD2. Germline V gene data show CDR1 as LNHNV and CDR2 as YYDKDF (reference sequence). Trimming cost V 5 bases and J 5 bases; bases outside gene matches: 6. The CDR3 length is 16 residues. The CDR3 DNA follows: TGTGCCACCAGCTCCCTAGCGGGGGGGCGGACCGGGGAGCTGTTTTTT. This encodes CATSSLAGGRTGELFF.